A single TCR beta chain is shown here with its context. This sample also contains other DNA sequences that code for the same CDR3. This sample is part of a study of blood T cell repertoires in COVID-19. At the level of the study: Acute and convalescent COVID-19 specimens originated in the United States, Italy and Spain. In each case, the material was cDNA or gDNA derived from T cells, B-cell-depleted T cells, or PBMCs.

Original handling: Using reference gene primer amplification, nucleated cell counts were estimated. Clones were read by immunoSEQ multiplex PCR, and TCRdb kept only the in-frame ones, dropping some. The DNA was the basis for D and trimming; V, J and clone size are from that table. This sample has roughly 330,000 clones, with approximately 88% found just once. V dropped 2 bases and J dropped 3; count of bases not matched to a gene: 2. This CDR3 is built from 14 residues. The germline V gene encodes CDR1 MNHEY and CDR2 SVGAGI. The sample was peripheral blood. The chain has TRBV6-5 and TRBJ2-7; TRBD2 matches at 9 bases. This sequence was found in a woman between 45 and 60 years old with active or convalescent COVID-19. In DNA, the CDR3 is TGTGCCAGCAGTTACGGCGGGGGGGACTACGAGCAGTACTTC. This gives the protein CASSYGGGDYEQYF.